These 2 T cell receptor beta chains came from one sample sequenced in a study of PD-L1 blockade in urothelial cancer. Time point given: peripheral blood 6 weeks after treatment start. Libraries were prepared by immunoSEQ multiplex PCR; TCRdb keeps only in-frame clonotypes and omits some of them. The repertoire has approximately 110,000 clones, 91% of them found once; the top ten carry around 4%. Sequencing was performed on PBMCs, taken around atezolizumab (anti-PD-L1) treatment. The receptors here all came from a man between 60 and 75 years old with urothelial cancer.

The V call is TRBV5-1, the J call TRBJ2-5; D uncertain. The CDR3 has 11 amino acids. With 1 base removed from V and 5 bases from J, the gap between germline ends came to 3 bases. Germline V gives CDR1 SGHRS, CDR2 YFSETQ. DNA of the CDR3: TGCGCCAGCAGCTTGCGGGAGACCCAGTACTTC. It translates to CASSLRETQYF.

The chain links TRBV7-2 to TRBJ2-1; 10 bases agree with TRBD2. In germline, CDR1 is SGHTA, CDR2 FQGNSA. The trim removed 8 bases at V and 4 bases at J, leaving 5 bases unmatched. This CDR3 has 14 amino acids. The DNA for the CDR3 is TGTGCCAGCTCCACTAGCGGGGAATACAATGAGCAGTTCTTC. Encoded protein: CASSTSGEYNEQFF.